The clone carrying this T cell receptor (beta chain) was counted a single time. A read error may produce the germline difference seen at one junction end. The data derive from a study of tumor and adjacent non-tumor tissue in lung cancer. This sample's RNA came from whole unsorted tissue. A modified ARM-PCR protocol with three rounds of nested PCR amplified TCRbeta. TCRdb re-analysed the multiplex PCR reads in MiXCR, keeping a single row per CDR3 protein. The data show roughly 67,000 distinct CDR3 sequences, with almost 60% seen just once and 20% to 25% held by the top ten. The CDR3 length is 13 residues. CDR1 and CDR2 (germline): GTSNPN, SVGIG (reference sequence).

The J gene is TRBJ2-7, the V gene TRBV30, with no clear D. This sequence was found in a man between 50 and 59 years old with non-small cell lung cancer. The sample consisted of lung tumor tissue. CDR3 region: CACSGGLALEQYF. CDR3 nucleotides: TGTGCCTGTAGTGGTGGGCTGGCCCTCGAGCAGTACTTC.